This T cell receptor (beta chain) was found in a study of T-cell memory formation after mild COVID-19. The sample holds a few counts of this clonotype. TCRdb re-analysed the 5' RACE reads in MiXCR, keeping a single row per CDR3 protein. This sample has 350,000 or so distinct CDR3 sequences, with roughly 20% found just once. This TCR came from a man between 18 and 29 years old who had mild COVID-19 (a few samples of this study predate the infection). Cell type and time point are not known. Sequencing was performed on PBMCs or a T cell subset sorted from them (not recorded which).

The CDR3 is CSASSGGRHTSYNEQFF. The DNA for the CDR3 is TGCAGTGCTAGCTCGGGGGGTCGACACACCTCCTACAATGAGCAGTTCTTC. This chain uses TRBV20-1 with TRBJ2-1; 7 nucleotides match TRBD2. Germline loops: CDR1 DFQATT, CDR2 SNEGSKA (reference sequence). The CDR3 runs 17 residues. Germline trimming cut 3 bases from V and 0 bases from J; bases unmatched to any gene: 11.